These 3 T cell receptor beta chains share one sample of origin, sequenced in a study of blood T cell repertoires in COVID-19. Sequenced by immunoSEQ multiplex PCR; TCRdb stores in-frame clones only, minus some. The profile shows some 370,000 clones, roughly 80% of them singletons. Sequenced input: PBMCs or T cells enriched from blood (not recorded which). All receptors come from a woman aged 45-59 years who had recovered from COVID-19.

The chain is built from TRBV30 and TRBJ1-2, with 9 bases that match TRBD1. Trimming cost V 0 bases and J 6 bases; bases outside gene matches: 8. This CDR3 is built from 15 residues. Germline V gene lookup returns CDR1 GTSNPN and CDR2 SVGIG (reference sequence). CDR3 amino acids: CAWSVRPTGGDGYTF. DNA for the CDR3: TGTGCCTGGAGTGTACGACCCACAGGGGGCGATGGCTACACCTTC. Full variable domain (outside the CDR3, taken from reference TRBV30 and TRBJ1-2): SQTIHQWPATLVQPVGSPLSLECTVEGTSNPNLYWYRQAAGRGLQLLFYSVGIGQISSEVPQNLSASRPQDRQFILSSKKLLLSDSGFYLCAWSVRPTGGDGYTFGSGTRLTVV.

The rearrangement uses TRBV6-1 and TRBJ2-2; 12 positions agree with TRBD1. The germline V gene has CDR1 MNHNS and CDR2 SASEGT. The CDR3 loop spans 18 amino acids. Trimming at V came to 2 bases and at J to 7 bases, leaving 11 bases not matched to a gene. The CDR3 bases are TGTGCCAGCAGTGAACGACGGGACAGGGGGCGCAGGGTCGGGGAGCTGTTTTTT. It translates to CASSERRDRGRRVGELFF.

The V and J genes are TRBV7-8 and TRBJ2-7; 7 nucleotides line up with TRBD1. Germline CDR1 is SGHVS and CDR2 is FQNEAQ. The CDR3 has 13 residues. V lost 5 bases and J lost 4; bases outside the gene matches: 5. The chain's CDR3 is CASSAAGGYEQYF. CDR3 nucleotides: TGTGCCAGCAGCGCCGCAGGGGGATACGAGCAGTACTTC.